This T cell receptor beta chain comes out of a study of blood T cells in healthy people across ages. For the second PCR, which ran for about 6 to 12 cycles, a sample-barcoded 5' primer and a J-beta primer mix were used. Researchers report that each sample yielded at least 3 million CDR3-containing paired-end reads. In TCRdb, the 5' RACE reads were re-called with MiXCR into one record per CDR3 protein. The sample gives some 940,000 distinct CDR3 sequences, 25% to 30% of which show up once; roughly a tenth is in the top ten. The CDR3 has 12 amino acids. CDR1 is MGHDK, CDR2 SYGVNS, per germline. V was pared by 6 bases and J by 3 bases, with 9 bases between. Another study also made use of these data, one on T cells of mothers and their children.

This sequence was found in a woman aged 40-49 years in good health. The sequenced sample was blood. This sequence joins TRBV25-1 and TRBJ2-7; D gene ambiguous. In nucleotides, the CDR3 is TGTGCCAGCAGCACCGATGTCTACGAGCAGTACTTC. This encodes CASSTDVYEQYF.